Sequencing of this TCR beta chain was carried out in a study of T cell responses to AZD1222 COVID-19 vaccine. Here immunoSEQ multiplex PCR was the method, and the copy in TCRdb shows in-frame clones only, minus some. Among just under 80,000 clones listed, more than 85% were seen once. Germline V gene sequence: CDR1 SGHNT, CDR2 YYREEE (reference sequence). This CDR3 contains 12 residues. Trimming stripped 3 bases from V and 10 bases from J, with 11 bases between. The chain joins TRBV5-4 to TRBJ2-1; D remains ambiguous. This specimen was peripheral blood, taken 28 days after the second AZD1222 dose. The receptor comes from an adult who received the AZD1222 COVID-19 vaccine. CDR3 nucleotides: TGTGCCAGCAGCTCCGTAAGCGCGGAGCAGTTCTTC. Translated, it gives CASSSVSAEQFF.